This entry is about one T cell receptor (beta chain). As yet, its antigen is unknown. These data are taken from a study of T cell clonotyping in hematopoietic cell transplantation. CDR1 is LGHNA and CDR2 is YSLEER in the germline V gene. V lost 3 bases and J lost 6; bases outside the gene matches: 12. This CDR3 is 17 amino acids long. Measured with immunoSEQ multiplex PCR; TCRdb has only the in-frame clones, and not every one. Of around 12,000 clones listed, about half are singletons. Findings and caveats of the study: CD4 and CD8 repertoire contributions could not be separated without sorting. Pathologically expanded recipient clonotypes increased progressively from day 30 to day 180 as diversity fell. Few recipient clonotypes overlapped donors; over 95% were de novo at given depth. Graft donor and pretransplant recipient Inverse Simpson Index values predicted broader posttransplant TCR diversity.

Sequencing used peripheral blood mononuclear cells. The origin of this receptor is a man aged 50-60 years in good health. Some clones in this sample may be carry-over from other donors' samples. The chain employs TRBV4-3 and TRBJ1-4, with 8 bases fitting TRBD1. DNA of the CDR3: TGCGCCAGCAGCCAGGCCCCGGACAGGGTTAGGGATGAAAAACTGTTTTTT. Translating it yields CASSQAPDRVRDEKLFF.